This T cell receptor (beta chain) was found in a study of blood T cell repertoires in COVID-19. As for the study in general: Material from acute and convalescent COVID-19 was sourced from the United States, Italy and Spain. T cells, B-cell-depleted T cells, or PBMCs supplied cDNA or gDNA.

This clone was seen a few times. Trimming removed 4 bases at V and 8 bases at J, with 5 bases between. This CDR3 has 11 residues. Germline V CDR1 and CDR2: SEHNR, FQNEAQ (reference sequence). As originally analysed: Estimated nucleated cell counts came from reference gene primer amplification. Measured with immunoSEQ multiplex PCR; TCRdb has only the in-frame clones, and not every one. D and trimming were read from the DNA, whereas the V and J calls and clone size are those reported in that table. The sample includes around 100,000 clones, about 90% seen only once; the top ten take about 6.3%. The sequencing input was peripheral blood. This clonotype was sampled from a human donor in a cohort sampled during active COVID-19. This chain links TRBV7-9 with TRBJ1-4, with D unresolved. The CDR3 DNA reads as TGTGCCAGCAGCTCCTACGAAAAACTGTTTTTT. Amino acid sequence: CASSSYEKLFF.